What follows are 17 T cell receptor beta chains derived from one specimen sequenced in a study of cytomegalovirus exposure and HLA in healthy donors. Assay used: immunoSEQ multiplex PCR; TCRdb lists only in-frame clones, some missing. The repertoire holds 150,000 to 200,000 clones, with less than 90% as singletons. Sequenced material: PBMCs. These receptor sequences come from a woman aged 25 to 39 in good health and CMV-seronegative.

DNA for the CDR3: TGCGCCAGCAGCCAAGAAGACAGGGCGTTGAACGAGCAGTACTTC. Translating gives CASSQEDRALNEQYF. The chain is built from TRBV4-3 and TRBJ2-7; 7 bases map to TRBD1. Per the germline V gene, CDR1 is LGHNA and CDR2 is YSLEER. V trimming: 0 bases; J trimming: 5 bases; junction bases outside the gene matches: 7. This CDR3 contains 15 residues.

This clone was detected a few times. The V gene is TRBV5-1, the J gene TRBJ1-1, with unresolved D. Between the trimmed V and J ends, which lost 4 bases and 0 bases, there was a span of 7 bases. Germline CDR1 SGHRS, CDR2 YFSETQ. CDR3 length: 13 amino acids. This chain's CDR3 is CASSSMLNTEAFF. The CDR3 nucleotides read TGCGCCAGCAGCAGCATGTTGAACACTGAAGCTTTCTTT.

The V gene is TRBV4-1, the J gene TRBJ2-7, with 9 bases that match TRBD1. Per germline, CDR1 MGHRA and CDR2 YSYEKL. V lost 0 bases to trimming and J lost 9 bases; unmatched junction nucleotides: 9. This CDR3 is 15 amino acids long. CDR3 loop: CASSQDGTGQGVQYF. The CDR3 region has the DNA TGCGCCAGCAGCCAAGATGGGACGGGACAGGGAGTGCAGTACTTC.

This clone was found once. This chain joins TRBV9 and TRBJ2-1, with 10 positions matching TRBD1. After removal of 3 bases from V and 3 bases from J, the junction contained 9 bases not matched to a gene. Per germline, CDR1 SGDLS and CDR2 YYNGEE. CDR3 size: 17 residues. CDR3 DNA: TGTGCCAGCAGCGCCCTTCCGGACAGGGGGTTCTACAATGAGCAGTTCTTC. Amino acids: CASSALPDRGFYNEQFF. The whole variable domain, filled in from reference TRBV9 and TRBJ2-1, reads DSGVTQTPKHLITATGQRVTLRCSPRSGDLSVYWYQQSLDQGLQFLIQYYNGEERAKGNILERFSAQQFPDLHSELNLSSLELGDSALYFCASSALPDRGFYNEQFFGPGTRLTVL.

The chain recombines TRBV5-6 with TRBJ2-3; D is ambiguous. Germline V gene data show CDR1 as SGHDT and CDR2 as YYEEEE. This CDR3 is built from 14 residues. Trimming cost V 2 bases and J 6 bases, with 13 bases left between them. CDR3 DNA sequence: TGTGCCAGCAGCTTAGGGCCAAGGCGGGATACGCAGTATTTT. It codes for CASSLGPRRDTQYF. The entire variable domain, with the rest obtained from reference TRBV5-6 and TRBJ2-3, is as follows: DAGVTQSPTHLIKTRGQQVTLRCSPKSGHDTVSWYQQALGQGPQFIFQYYEEEERQRGNFPDRFSGHQFPNYSSELNVNALLLGDSALYLCASSLGPRRDTQYFGPGTRLTVL.

This clone has only one observation. V and J are TRBV15 and TRBJ1-3; D gene ambiguous. Trimming pared 5 bases from V and 4 bases from J, leaving 15 bases between. Germline V lookup: CDR1 LNHNV, CDR2 YYDKDF (reference sequence). The CDR3 contains 15 residues. The CDR3 region is CATSGARSQGNTIYF. The CDR3 nucleotides read TGTGCCACCAGCGGAGCTCGGTCGCAAGGAAACACCATATATTTT.

The V gene is TRBV7-9, the J gene TRBJ1-6, with 8 bases matching TRBD1. Germline V gene data show CDR1 as SEHNR and CDR2 as FQNEAQ (reference sequence). This CDR3 spans 17 amino acids. V shed 1 base and J 7 bases; nucleotides not matched to a gene: 9. CDR3 amino acids: CASSLDRFRQGNSPLHF. DNA of the CDR3: TGTGCCAGCAGCTTAGATCGATTTAGACAGGGGAATTCACCCCTCCACTTT.

CDR3 protein: CAWSGGGFADTQYF. DNA of the CDR3: TGTGCCTGGAGTGGAGGCGGGTTCGCAGATACGCAGTATTTT. The V and J genes are TRBV30 and TRBJ2-3, with a tentative D call TRBD2 (5 bases). The CDR3 is made up of 14 amino acids. The germline V gene has CDR1 GTSNPN and CDR2 SVGIG (reference sequence). Trimming left V 1 base short and J 4 bases short, with 12 bases between.

This rearrangement joins TRBV6-6 to TRBJ2-3; D gene ambiguous. The germline CDR1 and CDR2 sequences are MNHNY and SVGAGI (reference sequence). The V end was cut by 6 bases, the J end by 2 bases, with 12 bases between. This CDR3 has 14 amino acids. The CDR3 DNA reads TGTGCCAGCAGATACACCTCCATCACAGATACGCAGTATTTT. Its translation is CASRYTSITDTQYF.

This chain links TRBV7-8 with TRBJ1-5, with D maybe TRBD1 (5 bases). The CDR3 contains 15 residues. The V and J ends lost 8 bases and 2 bases respectively, with 16 bases between them. CDR1 is SGHVS, CDR2 FQNEAQ, per germline. Written as DNA, the CDR3 is TGTGCCAGCGCCGGCAGGGATGGAGGCAATCAGCCCCAGCATTTT. This sequence encodes CASAGRDGGNQPQHF.

The chain recombines TRBV14 with TRBJ1-6, with 7 bases aligning to TRBD1. CDR1 and CDR2 (germline): SGHDN, FVKESK. CDR3 length equals 14 residues. Unmatched junction bases numbered 3, after V lost 3 bases and J lost 7 bases. The CDR3 nucleotides read TGTGCCAGCAGCCATGCAGGGGGAAATTCACCCCTCCACTTT. Its translation: CASSHAGGNSPLHF.

J is TRBJ1-2 and V is TRBV30, with D perhaps TRBD1 (6 bases). CDR3 length equals 13 residues. V lost 1 base and J 7 bases, leaving 13 bases between the germline ends. CDR1 and CDR2 from the germline V gene are GTSNPN and SVGIG (reference sequence). As DNA, the CDR3 is TGTGCCTGGAGTGCGGGGGCTAGCGCTGGCTACACCTTC. It specifies CAWSAGASAGYTF.

J is TRBJ2-1 and V is TRBV25-1, with unresolved D. Per the germline V gene, CDR1 is MGHDK and CDR2 is SYGVNS. CDR3 length: 12 residues. Trimming took 6 bases from V and 9 from J, leaving 12 bases between them. The CDR3 region is CASSLNGVEQFF. As DNA, the CDR3 is TGTGCCAGCAGCTTAAATGGTGTTGAGCAGTTCTTC.

This clone was observed once. The chain's CDR3 is CASSLTKWGGQPQHF. CDR3 nucleotides: TGTGCCAGCAGCTTAACGAAGTGGGGGGGTCAGCCCCAGCATTTT. The chain uses TRBV7-8 and TRBJ1-5; maybe TRBD1 (5 bases). The V gene lost 2 bases and the J gene lost 6 bases, with 14 bases spanning the gap. CDR3 length: 15 amino acids. The germline gives CDR1 SGHVS, CDR2 FQNEAQ.

The V and J genes are TRBV6-5 and TRBJ2-2, with 7 bases fitting TRBD2. Trimming at V came to 5 bases and at J to 2 bases, leaving 5 bases not matched to a gene. CDR3 size: 15 residues. Germline CDR1 MNHEY, CDR2 SVGAGI. This CDR3 is CASSRGDYNTGELFF. CDR3 bases: TGTGCCAGCAGTCGTGGGGACTACAACACCGGGGAGCTGTTTTTT.

This clone showed up just a few times. This chain uses TRBV14 with TRBJ2-7; the match to TRBD1 covers 7 bases. Germline CDR1 is SGHDN and CDR2 is FVKESK. Trimming cost V 2 bases and J 0 bases; bases outside gene matches: 7. This CDR3 is built from 16 residues. The CDR3 bases are TGTGCCAGCAGCCAACCGGATCGGGACAGCTCCTACGAGCAGTACTTC. This codes for CASSQPDRDSSYEQYF.

The J gene is TRBJ2-1, the V gene TRBV27, with TRBD2 identical over 9 bases. V gave up 4 bases and J gave up 10 bases; unmatched junction bases: 11. Germline V CDR1 and CDR2: MNHEY, SMNVEV (reference sequence). This CDR3 comprises 15 residues. CDR3 protein: CASSSLPSGTREQFF. CDR3 coding DNA: TGTGCCAGCAGTTCCCTTCCTAGCGGGACCCGAGAGCAGTTCTTC.